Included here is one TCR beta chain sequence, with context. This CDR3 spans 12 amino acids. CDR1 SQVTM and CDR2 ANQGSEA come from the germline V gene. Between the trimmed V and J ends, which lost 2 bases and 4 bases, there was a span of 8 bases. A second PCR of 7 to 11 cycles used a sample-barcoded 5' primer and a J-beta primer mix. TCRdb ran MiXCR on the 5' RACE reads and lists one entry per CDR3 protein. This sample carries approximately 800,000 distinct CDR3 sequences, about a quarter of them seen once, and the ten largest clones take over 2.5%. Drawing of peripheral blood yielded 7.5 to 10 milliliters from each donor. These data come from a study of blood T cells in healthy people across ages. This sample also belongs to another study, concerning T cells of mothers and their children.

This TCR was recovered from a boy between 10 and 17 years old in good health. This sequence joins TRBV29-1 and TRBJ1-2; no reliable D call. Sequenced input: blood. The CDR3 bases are TGCAGCGTTGAATACAGACTCTATGGCTACACCTTC. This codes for CSVEYRLYGYTF.